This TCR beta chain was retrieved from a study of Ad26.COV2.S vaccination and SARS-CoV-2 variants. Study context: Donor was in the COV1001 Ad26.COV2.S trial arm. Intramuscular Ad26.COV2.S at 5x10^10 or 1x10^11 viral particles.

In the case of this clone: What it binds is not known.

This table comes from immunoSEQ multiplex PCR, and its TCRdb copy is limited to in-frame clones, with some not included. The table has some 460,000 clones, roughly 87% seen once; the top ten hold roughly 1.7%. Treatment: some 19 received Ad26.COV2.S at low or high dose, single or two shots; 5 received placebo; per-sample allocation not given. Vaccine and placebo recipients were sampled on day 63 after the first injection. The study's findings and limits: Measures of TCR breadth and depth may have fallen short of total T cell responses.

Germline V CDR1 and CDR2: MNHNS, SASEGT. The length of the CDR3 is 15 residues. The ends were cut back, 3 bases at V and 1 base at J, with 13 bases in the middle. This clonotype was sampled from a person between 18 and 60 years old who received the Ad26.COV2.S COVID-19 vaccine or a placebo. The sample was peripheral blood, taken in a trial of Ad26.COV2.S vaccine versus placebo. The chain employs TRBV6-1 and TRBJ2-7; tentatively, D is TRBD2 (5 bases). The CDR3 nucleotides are TGTGCCAGCAGTGAGGGCCTGGGGAGATCCTACGAGCAGTACTTC. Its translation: CASSEGLGRSYEQYF.